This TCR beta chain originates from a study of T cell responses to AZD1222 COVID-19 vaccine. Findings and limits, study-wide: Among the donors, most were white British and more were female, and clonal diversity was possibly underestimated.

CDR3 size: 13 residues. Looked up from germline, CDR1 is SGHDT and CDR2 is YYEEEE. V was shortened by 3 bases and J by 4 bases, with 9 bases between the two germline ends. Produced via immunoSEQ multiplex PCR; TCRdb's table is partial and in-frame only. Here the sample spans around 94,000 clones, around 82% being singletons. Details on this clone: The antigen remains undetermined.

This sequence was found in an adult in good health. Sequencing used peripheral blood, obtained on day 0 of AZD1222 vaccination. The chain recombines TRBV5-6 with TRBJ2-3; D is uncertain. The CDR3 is CASSSLVADTQYF. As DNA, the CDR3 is TGTGCCAGCAGCTCCCTAGTAGCAGATACGCAGTATTTT.